The 18 T cell receptor beta chains below were found in one sample sequenced in a study of vaccination and CD4 T cells after COVID-19. These receptors lack a known antigen. Sequence data for DNA of cultured CD4+ T cells were generated by the Oncomine TCR Beta short-read assay. From the PCR reads, TCRdb called clonotypes with MiXCR, one entry per CDR3 protein. The top ten clones hold about 27% of a sample with 15,000 to 20,000 distinct CDR3 sequences, roughly 45% of them seen once. As to treatment: approximately 11-day PBMC culture with coronavirus spike peptide pools or control peptides (ViraFEST assay). The sample was CD4+ T cells from blood, cultured in vitro, taken before SARS-CoV-2 vaccination. These receptor sequences come from a human donor who had recovered from COVID-19.

The CDR3 region has the DNA TGCAGTGCTAGGGGGGGTCCCACAGGATCAATAATGAACACTGAAGCTTTCTTT. This translates into CSARGGPTGSIMNTEAFF. The chain joins TRBV20-1 to TRBJ1-1, with D tentatively TRBD1 (5 bases). Per the germline V gene, CDR1 is DFQATT and CDR2 is SNEGSKA (reference sequence). V dropped 3 bases and J dropped 0 bases, with 23 bases sitting between them. The CDR3 is 18 residues long.

The chain is built from TRBV12-3 or TRBV12-4 and TRBJ2-2; D is unclear. The CDR3 runs 14 residues. V was cut by 0 bases and J by 3 bases, with 5 bases left in between. The chain's CDR3 is CASSLAAYTGELFF. For the CDR3, the DNA is TGTGCCAGCAGTTTAGCAGCTTACACCGGGGAGCTGTTTTTT.

The chain employs TRBV7-3 and TRBJ1-1, with D unresolved. Per germline, CDR1 SGHTA and CDR2 FQGTGA. The ends were cut back, 2 bases at V and 1 base at J, with 5 bases in the middle. The CDR3 loop spans 13 amino acids. This CDR3 reads CASSLYANTEAFF. The CDR3 bases are TGTGCCAGCAGCTTATATGCGAACACTGAAGCTTTCTTT.

This chain connects TRBV18 to TRBJ1-1; D gene unclear. V was shortened by 2 bases and J by 5 bases, with 9 bases between the two germline ends. The V gene's germline CDR1 is KGHSH and CDR2 LQKENI. This CDR3 region has 13 residues. DNA for the CDR3: TGTGCCAGCTCACCATTCGAAAGGACTGAAGCTTTCTTT. Protein: CASSPFERTEAFF. Full variable domain (outside the CDR3, taken from reference TRBV18 and TRBJ1-1): NAGVMQNPRHLVRRRGQEARLRCSPMKGHSHVYWYRQLPEEGLKFMVYLQKENIIDESGMPKERFSAEFPKEGPSILRIQQVVRGDSAAYFCASSPFERTEAFFGQGTRLTVV.

This clonotype showed up just a few times. This chain connects TRBV6-5 to TRBJ1-2, with unresolved D. This CDR3 is built from 15 residues. Germline CDR1 reads MNHEY; CDR2 reads SVGAGI. Trimming left V 0 bases short and J 2 bases short, with 10 bases between. This CDR3 is CASSYSRDPNYGYTF. CDR3 sequence (DNA): TGTGCCAGCAGTTACTCGAGAGACCCAAACTATGGCTACACCTTC.

This clonotype was counted between two and nine times. This chain joins TRBV27 and TRBJ1-6; TRBD1 matches 7 bases. The CDR3 runs 15 residues. Germline V gives CDR1 MNHEY, CDR2 SMNVEV (reference sequence). The J segment lost 6 bases and the V segment lost 6 bases, leaving 8 bases of the junction unmatched. The CDR3 DNA is TGTGCCAGCAGCTCGACAGGGTCCCTTAATTCACCCCTCCACTTT. This sequence encodes CASSSTGSLNSPLHF.

This clonotype was counted a few times. This chain links TRBV27 with TRBJ2-2; perhaps D is TRBD1 or TRBD2 (5 bases each). This CDR3 has 13 amino acids. Trimming stripped 6 bases from V and 5 bases from J, with 10 bases between. Germline V lookup: CDR1 MNHEY, CDR2 SMNVEV (reference sequence). The CDR3 loop is CASRGTRTGELFF. The CDR3 coding sequence is TGTGCCAGCAGGGGGACCCGGACCGGGGAGCTGTTTTTT.

The rearrangement joins TRBV30 to TRBJ2-3; TRBD2 matches 9 bases. V shed 0 bases, J shed 5 bases, and the junction held 12 bases outside the gene matches. Germline V gives CDR1 GTSNPN, CDR2 SVGIG (reference sequence). CDR3 length: 17 residues. This chain's CDR3 is CAWSVGRLAGSVDTQYF. In nucleotides, the CDR3 is TGTGCCTGGAGTGTTGGACGGCTAGCGGGGTCGGTAGATACGCAGTATTTT.

This clonotype has only a few counts. The chain carries TRBV6-2 or TRBV6-3 and TRBJ2-1, with 9 bases matching TRBD2. The CDR3 spans 16 residues. The J segment lost 1 base and the V segment lost 7 bases, leaving 8 bases of the junction unmatched. The germline V gene encodes CDR1 MNHEY and CDR2 SVGEGT. CDR3 sequence (DNA): TGTGCCAGCATTAGGGGGGCGGGAGGGTCCTACAATGAGCAGTTCTTC. Encoded protein: CASIRGAGGSYNEQFF.

In its sample, this clonotype was seen a few times. The chain combines TRBV21-1 with TRBJ2-1; no DNA check was done on the table's D call, TRBD2. TRBV21-1 is termed a pseudogene. There are 14 residues in the CDR3. CDR3 DNA: TGTGCCAGCAGAGCGGTCTTACGGGTCAATGAGCAGTTCTTC. Protein sequence: CASRAVLRVNEQFF.

V is TRBV30 and J is TRBJ2-5, with 8 bases lining up with TRBD2. This CDR3 has 15 amino acids. CDR1 and CDR2 from the germline V gene are GTSNPN and SVGIG (reference sequence). Trimming took 0 bases from V and 5 from J; bases not matched to a gene: 8. Written as DNA, the CDR3 is TGTGCCTGGAGTGTACACCGCGGGGGGACGGAGACCCAGTACTTC. Protein sequence: CAWSVHRGGTETQYF.

This rearrangement joins TRBV7-8 to TRBJ1-5; D not certain. Per the germline V gene, CDR1 is SGHVS and CDR2 is FQNEAQ. Deletions cut 0 bases from V and 2 bases from J, with 8 bases between. This CDR3 is 15 amino acids long. CDR3 protein: CASSLAGFGNQPQHF. Written as DNA, the CDR3 is TGTGCCAGCAGCTTAGCAGGGTTCGGCAATCAGCCCCAGCATTTT.

V and J are TRBV7-6 and TRBJ2-3; 13 bases agree with TRBD2. Germline CDR1 is SGHVS and CDR2 is FNYEAQ. The ends lost 3 bases at V and 2 bases at J; junction bases unmatched: 14. CDR3 size: 20 residues. CDR3 DNA sequence: TGTGCCAGCAGCTTTAGCGGGACTAGCGGGACTGGGGAAAACACAGATACGCAGTATTTT. Translating it yields CASSFSGTSGTGENTDTQYF. Combining the CDR3 with reference TRBV7-6 and TRBJ2-3 gives the whole variable domain GAGVSQSPRYKVTKRGQDVALRCDPISGHVSLYWYRQALGQGPEFLTYFNYEAQQDKSGLPNDRFSAERPEGSISTLTIQRTEQRDSAMYRCASSFSGTSGTGENTDTQYFGPGTRLTVL.

Only a few counts were recorded for this clonotype. This rearrangement joins TRBV19 to TRBJ1-2, with no clear D. The CDR3 loop spans 12 amino acids. Germline values: CDR1 LNHDA, CDR2 SQIVND (reference sequence). The ends were cut back, 3 bases at V and 4 bases at J, with 6 bases in the middle. The DNA of the CDR3 is TGTGCCAGTAGTATCTCTGTCTATGGCTACACCTTC. Translation: CASSISVYGYTF.

The genes are TRBV11-2 and TRBJ2-7; TRBD2 aligns across 8 bases. Matching the DNA end better, TRBJ2-5 makes the J call doubtful. This CDR3 has 15 amino acids. The germline CDR1 and CDR2 sequences are SGHAT and FQNNGV. CDR3 DNA: TGTGCCAGCAGCTCGAGCGGGGGCGTGTGGGAGACCCAGTACTTC. This translates into CASSSSGGVWETQYF.

The V and J genes are TRBV20-1 and TRBJ1-5; the D is unclear. Germline V gene sequence: CDR1 DFQATT, CDR2 SNEGSKA (reference sequence). V lost 2 bases and J 3 bases, leaving 8 bases between the germline ends. The CDR3 has 13 residues. In DNA form, the CDR3 reads TGCAGTGCTAGATCCGCTTACAATCAGCCCCAGCATTTT. As protein: CSARSAYNQPQHF.

This clonotype has just a few counts. The chain links TRBV7-6 to TRBJ1-2; the D is unclear. Per the germline V gene, CDR1 is SGHVS and CDR2 is FNYEAQ. The V end lost 1 base, the J end lost 4 bases, and 10 bases lay between the germline ends. This CDR3 has 14 amino acids. CDR3 region: CASSLDEGLYGYTF. CDR3 sequence (DNA): TGTGCCAGCAGCTTAGACGAGGGTCTCTATGGCTACACCTTC.

This clonotype showed up just a few times. The chain combines TRBV28 with TRBJ1-2; D not certain. There are 12 residues in the CDR3. CDR1 is MDHEN, CDR2 SYDVKM, per germline. Trimming pared 6 bases from V and 8 bases from J, leaving 13 bases between. CDR3 in amino acids: CASSLLSRGYTF. Here the CDR3 DNA reads TGTGCCAGCAGCCTCCTGTCGCGGGGCTACACCTTC.